This entry lists 28 T cell receptor beta chains sequenced from one sample in a study of T cell repertoires in cytomegalovirus infection. TCRdb used MiXCR to reprocess the reads, holding one entry per CDR3 protein. Among roughly 240,000 distinct CDR3 sequences listed, roughly 6.5% were seen once. The material sequenced was PBMCs. These receptor sequences come from a human donor in good health (CMV status not recorded). Some clones in this sample may be carry-over from other donors' samples.

There are many counts of this clonotype. This sequence joins TRBV7-3 and TRBJ2-1, with TRBD1 as a possible D gene (6 bases). Germline lookup yields CDR1 SGHTA and CDR2 FQGTGA. This CDR3 comprises 13 residues. Deletions cut 2 bases from V and 4 bases from J, with 6 bases between. The CDR3 here is CASSLGQYNEQFF. Written as DNA, the CDR3 is TGTGCCAGCAGCTTAGGACAGTACAATGAGCAGTTCTTC.

This clonotype was counted at least ten times. It is unclear where the CDR3 begins or ends on the DNA, so no DNA is shown, and the CDR3 is as TCRdb lists it. The chain joins TRBV12-3 or TRBV12-4 to TRBJ2-7. The length of the CDR3 is 15 amino acids, counting both ends. The CDR3 protein is CASSFLAGSSYEQYF.

This clonotype was found many times. The gene calls are TRBV5-1 and TRBJ2-7, with a tentative D call TRBD2 (5 bases). Germline CDR1 reads SGHRS; CDR2 reads YFSETQ. CDR3 length: 13 residues. The germline V and J ends were trimmed by 2 bases and 2 bases, with 8 bases remaining between them. CDR3 region: CASSFTGTYEQYF. The CDR3, as DNA: TGCGCCAGCAGCTTCACGGGAACCTACGAGCAGTACTTC. Using reference TRBV5-1 and TRBJ2-7 for the parts outside the CDR3, the full variable domain is KAGVTQTPRYLIKTRGQQVTLSCSPISGHRSVSWYQQTPGQGLQFLFEYFSETQRNKGNFPGRFSGRQFSNSRSEMNVSTLELGDSALYLCASSFTGTYEQYFGPGTRLTVT.

This clonotype appeared many times. The V and J genes are TRBV12-3 or TRBV12-4 and TRBJ2-1, with D unclear. The CDR3 covers 13 residues. The V end was cut by 1 base, the J end by 6 bases, with 7 bases between. The DNA of the CDR3 is TGTGCCAGCAGTTTAGGTCCGTCCAATGAGCAGTTCTTC. The encoded protein is CASSLGPSNEQFF.

This clonotype was observed many times. The CDR3 loop is CASSQRQPALNSPLHF. CDR3 sequence (DNA): TGTGCCAGCAGCCAAAGACAGCCTGCCCTTAATTCACCCCTCCACTTT. This chain joins TRBV7-2 and TRBJ1-6; possibly TRBD1 for D (5 bases). V gave up 5 bases and J gave up 6 bases, with 17 bases separating them. Per the germline V gene, CDR1 is SGHTA and CDR2 is FQGNSA. The CDR3 loop spans 16 amino acids.

This clonotype was observed many times. The V gene is TRBV28, the J gene TRBJ1-3; tentatively, D is TRBD1 (5 bases). The CDR3 is 12 residues long. The V end was cut by 4 bases, the J end by 9 bases, with 10 bases between. Germline V gene sequence: CDR1 MDHEN, CDR2 SYDVKM. The chain's CDR3 is CASSSSGGTIYF. CDR3 nucleotide sequence: TGTGCCAGCAGTTCAAGCGGGGGCACCATATATTTT.

V gene TRBV10-3 combines with J gene TRBJ1-3, with TRBD1 identical over 7 bases. The CDR3 is 13 amino acids. Germline values: CDR1 ENHRY, CDR2 SYGVKD. V lost 10 bases to trimming and J lost 4 bases; unmatched junction nucleotides: 7. CDR3 sequence (DNA): TGTGCCACTACAGGGGATAGCGGAAACACCATATATTTT. This codes for CATTGDSGNTIYF.

This clonotype has a count of ten or more. This chain connects TRBV5-1 to TRBJ2-7, with D hard to call. Trimming shortened V by 4 bases and J by 3 bases, and 20 bases separated the two germline ends. This CDR3 has 16 residues. Germline loops: CDR1 SGHRS, CDR2 YFSETQ. CDR3 bases: TGCGCCAGCAGCCCGGCAGCCCGGGTCTCAGACTACGAGCAGTACTTC. Amino acids: CASSPAARVSDYEQYF.

This clonotype was observed at least ten times. V is TRBV7-6 and J is TRBJ2-2; 11 nucleotides line up with TRBD1. CDR3 size: 17 residues. CDR1 SGHVS and CDR2 FNYEAQ come from the germline V gene. Trimming removed 5 bases from V and 0 bases from J; junction bases left unmatched: 5. CDR3 region: CASSEPGQGANTGELFF. In DNA, the CDR3 is TGTGCCAGCAGCGAGCCGGGACAGGGGGCGAACACCGGGGAGCTGTTTTTT.

This clonotype was counted many times. The CDR3 protein is CSAAPGLAGWADTQYF. DNA of the CDR3: TGCAGTGCTGCGCCGGGACTAGCGGGATGGGCAGATACGCAGTATTTT. The J gene is TRBJ2-3, the V gene TRBV20-1, with TRBD2 matching 13 bases. The CDR3 is 16 residues long. Germline-derived CDR1 and CDR2 are DFQATT and SNEGSKA (reference sequence). V was clipped by 5 bases and J by 4 bases; unmatched bases: 9.

This clonotype was seen repeatedly, ten times or more. The genes are TRBV14 and TRBJ1-4, with D unclear. Trimming removed 1 base at V and 6 bases at J, with 6 bases between. Germline-derived CDR1 and CDR2 are SGHDN and FVKESK. The CDR3 is 13 residues long. The CDR3 here is CASSQAPDEKLFF. CDR3 in DNA: TGTGCCAGCAGCCAAGCGCCGGATGAAAAACTGTTTTTT.

Ten or more counts support this clonotype. This chain joins TRBV7-2 and TRBJ2-1; D may match TRBD1 or TRBD2 (5 bases each). V was pared by 1 base and J by 2 bases, with 9 bases between. Germline V gene sequence: CDR1 SGHTA, CDR2 FQGNSA. CDR3 length equals 15 residues. CDR3 sequence (DNA): TGTGCCAGCAGCTTAGACGGGGCCGCCTACAATGAGCAGTTCTTC. Translated, it gives CASSLDGAAYNEQFF.

This clonotype was observed at least ten times. This chain links TRBV6-2 or TRBV6-3 with TRBJ2-1, with TRBD2 identical over 8 bases. The germline V gene has CDR1 MNHEY and CDR2 SVGEGT. V was clipped by 5 bases and J by 2 bases; unmatched bases: 5. CDR3 length equals 15 residues. DNA of the CDR3: TGTGCCAGCAGTAAAAGCGGGGGCCCCTACAATGAGCAGTTCTTC. Translation: CASSKSGGPYNEQFF.

The sample holds many counts of this clonotype. The chain has TRBV29-1 and TRBJ2-7; D unresolved. V lost 4 bases to trimming and J lost 0 bases, with 13 bases between them. This CDR3 is built from 14 residues. Germline loops: CDR1 SQVTM, CDR2 ANQGSEA. The CDR3 bases are TGCAGCGTTGGTGAGCAGGCGAACTCCTACGAGCAGTACTTC. Residues: CSVGEQANSYEQYF.

Ten or more counts support this clonotype. The V and J genes are TRBV7-2 and TRBJ2-1; 12 bases line up with TRBD2. The germline V gene has CDR1 SGHTA and CDR2 FQGNSA. This CDR3 comprises 17 residues. V trimming: 4 bases; J trimming: 3 bases; junction bases outside the gene matches: 7. The CDR3 loop reads CASSSPPTSGSYNEQFF. For the CDR3, the DNA is TGTGCCAGCAGCTCCCCCCCGACTAGCGGGAGCTACAATGAGCAGTTCTTC.

This clonotype was counted at least ten times. The V gene is TRBV4-3, the J gene TRBJ2-2; 8 nucleotides align to TRBD2. The V gene end was trimmed by 4 bases and the J gene end by 4 bases; junction bases not matched to a gene: 11. The germline V gene has CDR1 LGHNA and CDR2 YSLEER. This CDR3 has 17 amino acids. CDR3 sequence: CASSRGRGGRSTGELFF. The CDR3 DNA reads TGCGCCAGCAGCCGCGGTCGGGGGGGTCGTAGCACCGGGGAGCTGTTTTTT.

The sample holds many counts of this clonotype. The chain couples TRBV10-2 to TRBJ1-1; 8 nucleotides line up with TRBD1. The germline V gene has CDR1 WSHSY and CDR2 SAAADI. This CDR3 contains 13 residues. V trimming: 3 bases; J trimming: 5 bases; junction bases outside the gene matches: 2. CDR3 amino acids: CASSEYRGTEAFF. The CDR3 DNA sequence: TGCGCCAGCAGTGAATACAGGGGGACTGAAGCTTTCTTT.

Points on this clonotype: One end of the junction does not line up with germline, which may come from a read error. The rearrangement joins TRBV29-1 to TRBJ1-1; 8 bases are a match to TRBD1. CDR1 is SQVTM, CDR2 ANQGSEA, per germline. The CDR3 sequence is 15 residues long. CDR3 DNA sequence: TGCAGCGTGGGGTCGACAGGGGCTGTGAACATTGAAGCTTTCTTT. Its translation is CSVGSTGAVNIEAFF.

This rearrangement joins TRBV2 to TRBJ2-2, with D hard to call. Germline V gives CDR1 SNHLY, CDR2 FYNNEI. The CDR3 totals 15 residues. V was shortened by 3 bases and J by 4 bases, with 12 bases between the two germline ends. The CDR3 reads CASSDWASGTGELFF. CDR3 in DNA: TGTGCCAGCAGTGACTGGGCGTCCGGCACCGGGGAGCTGTTTTTT.

In DNA form, the CDR3 reads TGCAGTGCTAGGGTTCATGAGGGGGGCACTGAAGCTTTCTTT. Translated, it gives CSARVHEGGTEAFF. The chain couples TRBV20-1 to TRBJ1-1, with a possible D match to TRBD1 (6 bases). The length of the CDR3 is 14 residues. V was trimmed by 3 bases and J by 4 bases, leaving 15 bases between them. The germline CDR1 and CDR2 sequences are DFQATT and SNEGSKA (reference sequence).

This clonotype was recorded at least ten times. The chain uses TRBV7-9 and TRBJ2-2; no reliable D call. V was pared by 1 base and J by 10 bases, with 10 bases between. Germline V gene sequence: CDR1 SEHNR, CDR2 FQNEAQ (reference sequence). The CDR3 contains 13 residues. The CDR3 coding sequence is TGTGCCAGCAGCTTAGATCCGGTCCCGGAGCTGTTTTTT. It translates to CASSLDPVPELFF.

The sample holds many counts of this clonotype. The genes are TRBV6-2 or TRBV6-3 and TRBJ2-5; D not certain. Germline V gene sequence: CDR1 MNHEY, CDR2 SVGEGT. V lost 8 bases and J lost 4, with 8 bases in between. The CDR3 covers 11 residues. CDR3 sequence reads: CASASGETQYF. DNA of the CDR3: TGTGCCAGCGCGTCAGGAGAGACCCAGTACTTC.

This clonotype was counted at least ten times. This chain links TRBV7-9 with TRBJ2-1; the match to TRBD2 covers 8 bases. After removal of 3 bases from V and 10 bases from J, the junction contained 14 bases not matched to a gene. Germline V lookup: CDR1 SEHNR, CDR2 FQNEAQ (reference sequence). There are 16 residues in the CDR3. The CDR3: CASSFYPGTRSGEQFF. CDR3 sequence (DNA): TGTGCCAGCAGCTTTTATCCCGGGACTAGATCAGGCGAGCAGTTCTTC.

This clonotype was seen ten or more times. The genes are TRBV7-2 and TRBJ2-5, with 10 positions matching TRBD1. Trimming at V came to 4 bases and at J to 4 bases, leaving 18 bases not matched to a gene. The germline V gene encodes CDR1 SGHTA and CDR2 FQGNSA. This CDR3 spans 19 amino acids. The CDR3 DNA follows: TGTGCCAGCAGCTCCCACAGGGACAGGGGCTCCGCCTGGGCAGAGACCCAGTACTTC. It is translated as CASSSHRDRGSAWAETQYF.

This clonotype was detected many times. V gene TRBV7-2 combines with J gene TRBJ1-4; tentatively, D is TRBD1 (5 bases). The CDR3 runs to 17 residues. V dropped 3 bases and J dropped 0 bases, with 14 bases sitting between them. CDR1 and CDR2 (germline): SGHTA, FQGNSA. The CDR3 coding sequence is TGTGCCAGCAGCTTCATCAACGGGGGACCAACTAATGAAAAACTGTTTTTT. Encoded protein: CASSFINGGPTNEKLFF.

This clonotype was counted many times. This chain connects TRBV28 to TRBJ2-7; TRBD1 matches at 8 bases. The CDR3 sequence is 14 residues long. V was clipped by 7 bases and J by 0 bases; unmatched bases: 5. The germline V gene has CDR1 MDHEN and CDR2 SYDVKM. CDR3 bases: TGTGCCAGCATACGGACAGGGAACTCCTACGAGCAGTACTTC. It yields the protein CASIRTGNSYEQYF. The whole variable domain, remainder taken from reference TRBV28 and TRBJ2-7, is DVKVTQSSRYLVKRTGEKVFLECVQDMDHENMFWYRQDPGLGLRLIYFSYDVKMKEKGDIPEGYSVSREKKERFSLILESASTNQTSMYLCASIRTGNSYEQYFGPGTRLTVT.

This clonotype was picked up many times. The DNA for the CDR3 is TGTGCCAGCAGCTTAAAAAAGGGGTTCGGAGGAGCGGCTAGCACAGATACGCAGTATTTT. Its translation: CASSLKKGFGGAASTDTQYF. The J gene is TRBJ2-3, the V gene TRBV7-2; TRBD1 or TRBD2 may be the D gene (5 bases each). Trimming took off 2 bases at V and 0 bases at J, with 24 bases between the two ends. Looked up from germline, CDR1 is SGHTA and CDR2 is FQGNSA. This CDR3 is 20 amino acids long.

This clonotype was picked up many times. V usage is TRBV7-2 and J usage is TRBJ1-1; D is uncertain. The CDR3 sequence is 13 residues long. Germline loops: CDR1 SGHTA, CDR2 FQGNSA. The V and J ends lost 5 bases and 1 base respectively, with 8 bases between them. The CDR3 coding sequence is TGTGCCAGCAGCAAAGATCCGAACACTGAAGCTTTCTTT. This encodes CASSKDPNTEAFF.